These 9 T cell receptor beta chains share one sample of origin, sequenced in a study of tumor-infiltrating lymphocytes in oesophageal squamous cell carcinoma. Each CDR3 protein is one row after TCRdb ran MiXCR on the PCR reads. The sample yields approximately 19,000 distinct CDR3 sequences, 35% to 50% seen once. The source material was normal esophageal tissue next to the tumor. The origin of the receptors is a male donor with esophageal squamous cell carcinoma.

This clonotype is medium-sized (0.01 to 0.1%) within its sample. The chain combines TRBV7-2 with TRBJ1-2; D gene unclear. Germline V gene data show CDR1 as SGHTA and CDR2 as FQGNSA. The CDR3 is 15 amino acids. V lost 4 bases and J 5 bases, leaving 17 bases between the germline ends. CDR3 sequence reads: CASSSRSGPQYGYTF. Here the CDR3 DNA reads TGTGCCAGCAGCTCCCGAAGCGGGCCGCAGTATGGCTACACCTTC.

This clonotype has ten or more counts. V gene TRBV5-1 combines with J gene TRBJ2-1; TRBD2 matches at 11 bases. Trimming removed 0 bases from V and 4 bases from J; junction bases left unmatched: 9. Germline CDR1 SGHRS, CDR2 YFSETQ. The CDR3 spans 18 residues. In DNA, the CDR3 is TGCGCCAGCAGCTTGGTGGGTGGGGGACTAGCGGATTACAATGAGCAGTTCTTC. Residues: CASSLVGGGLADYNEQFF.

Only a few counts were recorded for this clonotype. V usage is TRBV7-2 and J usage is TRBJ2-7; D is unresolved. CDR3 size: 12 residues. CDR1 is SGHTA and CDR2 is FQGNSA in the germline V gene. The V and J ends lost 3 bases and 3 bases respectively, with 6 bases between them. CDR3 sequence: CASSFAYYEQYF. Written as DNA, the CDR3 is TGTGCCAGCAGCTTCGCATACTACGAGCAGTACTTC. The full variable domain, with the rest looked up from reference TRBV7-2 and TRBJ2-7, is GAGVSQSPSNKVTEKGKDVELRCDPISGHTALYWYRQSLGQGLEFLIYFQGNSAPDKSGLPSDRFSAERTGGSVSTLTIQRTQQEDSAVYLCASSFAYYEQYFGPGTRLTVT.

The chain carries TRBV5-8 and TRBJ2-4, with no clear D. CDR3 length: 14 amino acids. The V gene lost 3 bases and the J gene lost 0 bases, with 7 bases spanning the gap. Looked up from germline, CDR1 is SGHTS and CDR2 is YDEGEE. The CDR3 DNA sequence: TGTGCCAGCAGCTCCTTTCTAGCCAAAAACATTCAGTACTTC. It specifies CASSSFLAKNIQYF.

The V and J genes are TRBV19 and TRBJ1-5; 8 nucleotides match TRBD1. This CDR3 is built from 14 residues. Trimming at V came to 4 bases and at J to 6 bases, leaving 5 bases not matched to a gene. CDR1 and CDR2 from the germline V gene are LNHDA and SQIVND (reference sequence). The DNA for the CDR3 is TGTGCCAGTAGTACCGGACAGGGACGTCAGCCCCAGCATTTT. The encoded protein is CASSTGQGRQPQHF. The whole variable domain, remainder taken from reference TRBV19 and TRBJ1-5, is DGGITQSPKYLFRKEGQNVTLSCEQNLNHDAMYWYRQDPGQGLRLIYYSQIVNDFQKGDIAEGYSVSREKKESFPLTVTSAQKNPTAFYLCASSTGQGRQPQHFGDGTRLSIL.

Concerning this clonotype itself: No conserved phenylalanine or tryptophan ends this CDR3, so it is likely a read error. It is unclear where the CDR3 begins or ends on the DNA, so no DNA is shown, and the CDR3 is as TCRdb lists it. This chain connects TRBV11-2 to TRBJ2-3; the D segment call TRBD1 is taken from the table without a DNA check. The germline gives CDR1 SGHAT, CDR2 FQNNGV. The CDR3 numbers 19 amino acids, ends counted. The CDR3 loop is CASFGRDRGAETMATPSVR.

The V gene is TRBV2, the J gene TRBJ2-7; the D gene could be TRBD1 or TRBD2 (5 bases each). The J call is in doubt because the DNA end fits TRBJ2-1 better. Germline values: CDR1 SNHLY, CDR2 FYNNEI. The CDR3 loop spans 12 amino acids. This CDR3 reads CASSGTNNEQFF. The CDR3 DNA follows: TGTGCCAGCAGCGGGACCAACAATGAGCAGTTCTTC.

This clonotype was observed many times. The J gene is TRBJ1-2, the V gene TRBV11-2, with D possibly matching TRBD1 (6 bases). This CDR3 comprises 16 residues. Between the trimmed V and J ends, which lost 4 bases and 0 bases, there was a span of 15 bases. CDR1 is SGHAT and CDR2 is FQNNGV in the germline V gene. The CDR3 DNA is TGTGCCAGCAGCTCCTCCCAGGGGCCCGCTAACTATGGCTACACCTTC. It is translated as CASSSSQGPANYGYTF.

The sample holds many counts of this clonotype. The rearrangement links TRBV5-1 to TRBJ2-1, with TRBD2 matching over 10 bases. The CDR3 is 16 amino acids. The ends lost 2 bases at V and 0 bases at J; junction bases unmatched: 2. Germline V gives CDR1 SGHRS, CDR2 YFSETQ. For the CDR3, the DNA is TGCGCCAGCAGCTTTAGCGGGGGGAGCTCCTACAATGAGCAGTTCTTC. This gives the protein CASSFSGGSSYNEQFF. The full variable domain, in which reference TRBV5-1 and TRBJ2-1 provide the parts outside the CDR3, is KAGVTQTPRYLIKTRGQQVTLSCSPISGHRSVSWYQQTPGQGLQFLFEYFSETQRNKGNFPGRFSGRQFSNSRSEMNVSTLELGDSALYLCASSFSGGSSYNEQFFGPGTRLTVL.